This note documents a single T cell receptor beta chain sequence. Its antigen remains unknown. Trimming took 6 bases from V and 6 from J; bases not matched to a gene: 12. The germline CDR1 and CDR2 sequences are SGHTA and FQGNSA. The CDR3 consists of 16 residues. This sample was included in a study of beta chain features in type 1 diabetes. General study points: In patients and controls equally, PCR might favor templates that are shorter. TCRB CDR3 length was moderately but significantly reduced in all four CD4+ subsets of Type 1 diabetes patients.

As every portion of the isolated RNA was reverse transcribed, the sequencing read expressed TCRB transcripts. Clones were read by immunoSEQ multiplex PCR, and TCRdb kept only the in-frame ones, dropping some. Among under 400,000 clones listed, around an eighth were seen once. The source of this sequence is a man younger than 35 in good health. The rearrangement joins TRBV7-2 to TRBJ2-2, with 8 bases that match TRBD2. Sequencing was performed on naive CD4+ T cells from blood. CDR3 protein: CASRPGEREYSGELFF. The CDR3, as DNA: TGTGCCAGCAGACCAGGGGAGCGGGAGTACTCCGGGGAGCTGTTTTTT.